This record covers a single TCR beta chain. Its antigen is still unknown. The V end was cut by 1 base, the J end by 3 bases, with 13 bases between. The germline gives CDR1 SGHDT, CDR2 YYEEEE. This CDR3 comprises 15 residues. This entry belongs to a study of shared clonotypes between healthy human individuals. Study details: CD4 naive and CD4 memory each took three plates per donor, while CD8 naive took two and CD8 memory one.

The assay was immunoSEQ multiplex PCR, and TCRdb's table has in-frame clones only and misses some. The repertoire consists of 2,500,000 or so clones, with approximately 93% occurring once and the leading ten covering approximately 0.36%. Study results and caveats: Naive subsets typically showed greater estimated richness than memory subsets.

Among the donors, all were Caucasian adults who lived in Nashville, Tennessee. Partitioning of CD4+ cells yielded a CD45RA+ naive subset and a CD45RA-negative memory subset. This TCR was recovered from a man aged 18 to 29 in good health. Some clones in this sample may be carry-over from other donors' samples. Input material: naive CD4+ T cells from PBMCs. Subset given: CD45RA+ positively selected. The rearrangement links TRBV5-6 to TRBJ2-5; D may be TRBD1 or TRBD2 (5 bases each). The CDR3 sequence is CASSLPGTGEETQYF. CDR3 nucleotide sequence: TGTGCCAGCAGCTTGCCCGGGACCGGAGAAGAGACCCAGTACTTC.